This TCR beta chain was obtained from a study of blood T cell repertoires in COVID-19. Study-level background: Sample material is recorded as cDNA or gDNA derived from T cells, B-cell-depleted T cells, or PBMCs.

This CDR3 comprises 15 residues. Per the germline V gene, CDR1 is MGHRA and CDR2 is YSYEKL. V lost 0 bases and J 0 bases, leaving 7 bases between the germline ends. In the original analysis: How many nucleated cells were present was estimated from reference gene primer amplification. The assay was immunoSEQ multiplex PCR, and TCRdb's table has in-frame clones only and misses some. From that table come the V and J calls and clone size; the DNA was used to work out D and trimming. The data show roughly 120,000 clones, around nine tenths seen once. The TCR sequence derives from a human donor in a cohort sampled during active COVID-19. The chain has TRBV4-1 and TRBJ2-3; D is ambiguous. Sequencing input: peripheral blood. The CDR3 is CASSQDIPSTDTQYF. CDR3 nucleotides: TGCGCCAGCAGCCAAGATATTCCTAGCACAGATACGCAGTATTTT.